This T cell receptor beta chain was recovered during a study of read filtering for tumor transcriptome and immune sequencing (dated by TCRdb to the early 2020s). For the study in its entirety: Of the patients in the cohort, fewer than 20 were male and more than 12 were female, and their mean age was around 64 years, with a range of about 45 to 80. Under revised international staging, roughly 8 patients fell into R-ISS I, around 15 into R-ISS II and roughly 7 into R-ISS III. Whole-transcriptome libraries were prepared with the TruSeq RNA Access Library Prep Kit after DNase treatment. Per sample, about 3.5 to 11 million TCR-region mapped reads were obtained with IR-seq, compared with only about 80 to 1273 with RNA-seq. Using the same bone marrow samples, the study compared TCR repertoires obtained by targeted immune repertoire sequencing with those obtained by bulk whole-transcriptome sequencing. One of the main goals was to work out a read-filtering strategy for immune repertoire data, in particular whether clonotypes backed by only a single read should be removed.

TCR libraries were built from approximately 400 ng RNA with the Immunoverse kit, using molecular barcoded adaptors covering alpha/delta and beta/gamma chains. The same RNA used for transcriptome sequencing was used for TCR library preparation. An Illumina HiSeq 4000 with 2 x 150 cycles was used to sequence the TCR libraries. In the authors' own workflow: TCR reads were aligned to human V, D, J and C references and assembled into CDR3 clonotypes with MiXCR, including quality filtering and error correction. The tcR package in R was used to analyze clonotype counts and gene usage diversity. For inspection of raw mapping reads, RNA-seq reads were mapped by STAR aligner version 2.5.3a onto GRCh37 of the human genome. To test the effect of sequencing depth on detected clonotypes, IR-seq fastq files were randomly downsampled using Seqtk 1.3. TCRdb ran its own pipeline on the public reads, namely fastp trimming at Q25 and MiXCR clone calling, and kept in-frame beta chains. Rows with a matching CDR3 protein are joined into one entry that keeps the most common DNA and genes. The V and J calls shown here were made by TCRdb, not taken from the authors' results. This sample is represented by roughly 130,000 distinct CDR3 sequences; roughly 13% of them were singletons. Of the sample, approximately 11% falls within the top ten clones.

This clonotype was observed at least ten times. What this receptor recognizes is not known. No much larger clone is present one base from it, and per-base qualities are unavailable. Points the paper makes about the study in general: Single-read clonotypes made up 80% to 85% of clonotypes but only about 3.5% of total reads in IR-seq, compared with about 77% of clonotypes and approximately 45% of reads in RNA-seq. The sorted CD138-negative fraction was not purified T cells but a mixed bone marrow immune population. The correlation between IR-seq and RNA-seq shared clonotype proportions was increased by removal of single-read clonotypes. IR-seq captured clonotypes at much higher depth and more reliably than RNA-seq, and smaller IR-seq throughput sufficed to identify most shared clonotypes.

Bone marrow was sampled from every patient at the time of active disease. Bone marrow mononuclear cells were isolated by Ficoll-Hypaque density gradient centrifugation. Myeloma plasma cells were removed and CD138-negative cells were obtained by negative selection following labeling with CD138 magnetic microbeads on a MACS separator. The purity of the isolated cells was checked by flow cytometry with CD138 antibodies on an Attune NxT. Total RNA was extracted using TRIzol reagent and was quantified on a NanoDrop spectrophotometer. For each patient, the CD138-negative bone marrow sample underwent paired RNA-seq and IR-seq. For this chain, trimming is 4 bases at the V end and 7 bases at the J end, and the number of junction bases without a gene match is 7. According to the germline V gene, CDR1 reads SGHVS and CDR2 reads FQNEAQ. Inclusive of the bounding cysteine and phenylalanine, the CDR3 is 16 residues long. The entry retains the CDR3 DNA only, 48 bases that are in frame from base 1.

The sample comprised a population of CD138-negative cells sorted from bone marrow. The cell subset or site label here, explained by the study, means: bone marrow mononuclear cells depleted of CD138+ plasma/myeloma cells by negative magnetic selection. The chain is encoded by TRBV7-8 joined to TRBJ2-1, with 13 bases in between that match TRBD2. The sequence came from a donor aged 40 or older with multiple myeloma. CDR3 reads: CASSSRTSGSWNEQFF. The nucleotide sequence reads TGTGCCAGCAGCTCGAGGACTAGCGGGAGTTGGAATGAGCAGTTCTTC.